This T cell receptor (beta chain) came from a study of post-analysis software for immune sequencing data (dated by TCRdb to 2015 to 2017). Regarding the complete study: Recorded disease courses included relapsing-remitting, secondary progressive and progressive-relapsing multiple sclerosis, with some patients lacking subtype annotation. A subset of samples was prepared in parallel using single-end sample barcoding, then pooled and co-amplified after Illumina adapter ligation. The patient repertoires were set against eleven to twelve previously published healthy control repertoires from donors whose ages ranged from 6 to 25 years.

Regarding this clonotype: Its recognized antigen is unknown. Base qualities are not at hand, and no much larger clone is one base apart.

To demonstrate the VDJtools post-analysis software, TCR beta repertoires were profiled from the peripheral blood of more than 10 young patients with multiple sclerosis. The multiple sclerosis patients were children and adolescents between about 6 and 16 years of age. The V and J ends are trimmed by 7 bases and 6 bases, leaving 17 bases between them. The germline V gene supplies CDR1 SNHLY and CDR2 FYNNEI. CDR3 length: 14 amino acids, cysteine to phenylalanine. Only the CDR3 portion is preserved as DNA: 42 bases, with reading frame beginning at the first base. The paper as a whole reports these results and caveats: The multiple sclerosis patient group was slightly younger than the control group. When samples were clustered directly using the F measure, samples prepared in the same batch co-clustered strongly, which prompted a batch-effect correction. Normalized Chao1 diversity was significantly lower in multiple sclerosis patients than controls, suggesting substantial peripheral T-cell clonal expansion. Significantly higher frequencies in patients than in controls were found for roughly 5 TRBV segments, including TRBV5-6, TRBV5-1 and TRBV20-1.

The library was produced with PCR. Data came from an Illumina HiSeq 2500. To reduce PCR and sequencing biases, unique molecular identifiers were built into the TCR beta cDNA libraries. Approximately 500,000 cDNA molecules were obtained per 1 to 10 million input T cells, so each molecule approximated one T cell. Patient libraries were prepared and sequenced with the same protocol used for the earlier healthy control dataset. Within a given batch, samples were prepared together, multiplexed and sequenced on the same HiSeq lane. The paper's data handling went like this. MIGEC handled the raw barcoded reads, throwing out single-read molecular identifier groups before consensus assembly and CDR3 extraction. VDJtools was used for post-analysis of the clonotype tables, with diversity normalized by down-sampling every dataset to the smallest sample size. Repertoire overlap clustering matched CDR3 amino acid but not nucleotide sequences to correct batch-related cross-sample contamination. Through fastp at Q25 and MiXCR, TCRdb rebuilt clones from the public reads, retaining in-frame beta chains. Each entry is one CDR3 protein sequence, shown with its most common DNA and genes. These V and J calls originate from TCRdb's pipeline instead of the authors' own analysis. This sample gives 750,000 to 900,000 distinct CDR3 sequences in total; roughly 46% of them show up just once. Clones ranked in the top ten supply roughly 5.2% of the sample.

The sequenced material came from blood. The origin of this receptor is a girl between 10 and 17 years old with multiple sclerosis. The chain employs TRBV2 and TRBJ2-3, with the D gene possibly TRBD1 or TRBD2, each one fitting 5 bases. CDR3 region: CASTNSWGTDTQYF. The nucleotides are TGTGCCAGCACTAACTCGTGGGGGACGGATACGCAGTATTTT.